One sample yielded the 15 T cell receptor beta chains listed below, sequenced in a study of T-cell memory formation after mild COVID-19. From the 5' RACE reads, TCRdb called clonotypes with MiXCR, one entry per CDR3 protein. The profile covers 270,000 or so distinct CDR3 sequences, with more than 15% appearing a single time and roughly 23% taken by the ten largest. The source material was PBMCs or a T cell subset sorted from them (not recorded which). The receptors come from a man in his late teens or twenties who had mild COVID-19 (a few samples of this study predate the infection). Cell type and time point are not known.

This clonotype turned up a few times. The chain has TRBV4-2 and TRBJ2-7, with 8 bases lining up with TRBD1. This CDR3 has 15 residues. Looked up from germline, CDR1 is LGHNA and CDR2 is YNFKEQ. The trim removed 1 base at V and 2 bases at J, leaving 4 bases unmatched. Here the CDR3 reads CASSQVPGQAYEQYF. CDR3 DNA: TGTGCCAGCAGCCAAGTACCGGGACAGGCCTACGAGCAGTACTTC.

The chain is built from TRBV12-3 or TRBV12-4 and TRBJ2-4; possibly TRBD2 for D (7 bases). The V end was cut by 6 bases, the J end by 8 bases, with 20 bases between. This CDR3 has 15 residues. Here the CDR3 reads CASSSGTPAGDIQYF. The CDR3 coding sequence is TGTGCCAGCAGCTCCGGGACACCGGCGGGGGACATTCAGTACTTC.

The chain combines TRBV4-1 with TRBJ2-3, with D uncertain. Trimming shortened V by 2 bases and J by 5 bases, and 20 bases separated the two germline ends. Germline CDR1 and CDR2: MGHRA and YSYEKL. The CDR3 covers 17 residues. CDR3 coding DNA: TGCGCCAGCAGCCAAATCGGCTCGGGCCCTTCAGGAGATACGCAGTATTTT. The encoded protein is CASSQIGSGPSGDTQYF.

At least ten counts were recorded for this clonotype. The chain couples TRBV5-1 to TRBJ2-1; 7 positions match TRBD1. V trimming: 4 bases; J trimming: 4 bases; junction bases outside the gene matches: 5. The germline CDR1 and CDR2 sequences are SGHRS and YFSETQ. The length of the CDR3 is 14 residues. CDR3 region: CASSITTGYNEQFF. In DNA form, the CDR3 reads TGCGCCAGCAGCATAACGACAGGGTACAATGAGCAGTTCTTC. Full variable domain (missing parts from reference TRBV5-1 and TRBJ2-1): KAGVTQTPRYLIKTRGQQVTLSCSPISGHRSVSWYQQTPGQGLQFLFEYFSETQRNKGNFPGRFSGRQFSNSRSEMNVSTLELGDSALYLCASSITTGYNEQFFGPGTRLTVL.

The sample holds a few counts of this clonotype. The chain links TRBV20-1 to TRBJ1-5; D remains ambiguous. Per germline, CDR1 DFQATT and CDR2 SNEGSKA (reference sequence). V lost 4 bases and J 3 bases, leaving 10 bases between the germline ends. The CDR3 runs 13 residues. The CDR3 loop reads CSAKGPYNQPQHF. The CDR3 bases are TGCAGTGCTAAAGGACCGTACAATCAGCCCCAGCATTTT.

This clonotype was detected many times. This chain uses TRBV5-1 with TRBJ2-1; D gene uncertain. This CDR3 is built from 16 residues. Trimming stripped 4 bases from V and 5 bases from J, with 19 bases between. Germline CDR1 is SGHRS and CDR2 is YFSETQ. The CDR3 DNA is TGCGCCAGCAGCCCCTCTAGTGTCACGCGCCACAATGAGCAGTTCTTC. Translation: CASSPSSVTRHNEQFF.

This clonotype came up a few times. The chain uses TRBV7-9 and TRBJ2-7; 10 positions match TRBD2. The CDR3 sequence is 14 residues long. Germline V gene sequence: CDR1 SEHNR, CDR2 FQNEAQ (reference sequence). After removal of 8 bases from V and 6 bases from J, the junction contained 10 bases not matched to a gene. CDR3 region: CASGHIAGGLEQYF. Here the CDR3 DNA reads TGTGCCAGCGGCCACATAGCGGGGGGTCTCGAGCAGTACTTC.

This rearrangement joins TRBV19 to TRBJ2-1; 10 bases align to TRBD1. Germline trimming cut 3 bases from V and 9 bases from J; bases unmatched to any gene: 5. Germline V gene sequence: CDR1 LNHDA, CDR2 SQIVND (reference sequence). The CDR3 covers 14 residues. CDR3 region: CASSIAGQGIEQFF. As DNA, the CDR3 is TGTGCCAGTAGTATTGCGGGACAGGGGATTGAGCAGTTCTTC.

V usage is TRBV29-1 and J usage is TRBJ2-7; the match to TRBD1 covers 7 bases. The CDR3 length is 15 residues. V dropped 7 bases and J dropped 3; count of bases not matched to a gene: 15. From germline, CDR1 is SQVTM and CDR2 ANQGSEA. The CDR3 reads CSASDGTANYYEQYF. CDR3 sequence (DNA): TGCAGCGCCTCTGATGGGACAGCGAATTACTACGAGCAGTACTTC.

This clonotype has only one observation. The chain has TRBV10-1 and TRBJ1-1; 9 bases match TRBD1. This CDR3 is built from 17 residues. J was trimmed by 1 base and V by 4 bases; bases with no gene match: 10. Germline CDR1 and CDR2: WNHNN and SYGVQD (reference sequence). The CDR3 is CASSAGQGLQGNTEAFF. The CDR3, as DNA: TGCGCCAGCAGTGCGGGACAGGGATTACAAGGGAACACTGAAGCTTTCTTT.

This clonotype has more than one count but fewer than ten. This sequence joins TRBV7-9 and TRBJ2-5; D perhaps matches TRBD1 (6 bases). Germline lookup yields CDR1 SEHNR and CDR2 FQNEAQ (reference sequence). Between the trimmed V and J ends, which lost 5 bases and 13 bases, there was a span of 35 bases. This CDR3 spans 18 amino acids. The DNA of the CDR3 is TGTGCCAGCAGCCCGACGATGACAGGAGAGCTCAAGAAAAGGACCTGGTACTTC. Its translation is CASSPTMTGELKKRTWYF.

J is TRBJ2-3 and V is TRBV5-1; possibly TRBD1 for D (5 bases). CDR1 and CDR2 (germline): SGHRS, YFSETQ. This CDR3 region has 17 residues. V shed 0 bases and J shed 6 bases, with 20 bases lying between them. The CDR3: CASSLEGSSQGMDTQYF. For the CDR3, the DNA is TGCGCCAGCAGCTTGGAAGGTTCGAGTCAGGGTATGGATACGCAGTATTTT.

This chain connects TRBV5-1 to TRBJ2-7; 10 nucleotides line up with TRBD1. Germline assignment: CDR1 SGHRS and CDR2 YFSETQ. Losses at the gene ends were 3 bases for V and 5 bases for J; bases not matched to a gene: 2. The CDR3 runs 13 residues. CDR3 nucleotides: TGCGCCAGCAGCTCCGGGACAGGGGACGAGCAGTACGTC. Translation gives CASSSGTGDEQYV.

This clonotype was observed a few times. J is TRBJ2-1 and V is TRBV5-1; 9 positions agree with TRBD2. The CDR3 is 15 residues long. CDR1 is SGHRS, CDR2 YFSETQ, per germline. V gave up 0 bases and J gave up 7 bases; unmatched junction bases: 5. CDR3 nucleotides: TGCGCCAGCAGCTTGGAGACTAGCGGCGGAAATGAGCAGTTCTTC. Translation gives CASSLETSGGNEQFF.

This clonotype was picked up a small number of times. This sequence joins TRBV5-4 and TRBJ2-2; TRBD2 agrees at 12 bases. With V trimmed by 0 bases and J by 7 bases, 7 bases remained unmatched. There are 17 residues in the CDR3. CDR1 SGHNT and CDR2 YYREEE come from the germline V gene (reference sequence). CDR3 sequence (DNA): TGTGCCAGCAGCTTGGTGGCTAGCGGGGGGGAAGTCGGGGAGCTGTTTTTT. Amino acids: CASSLVASGGEVGELFF.